Sequencing of this TCR beta chain was carried out in a study of T cell repertoires in cytomegalovirus infection. Looking at the study overall: Peptides in the study included HLA-C-restricted and HLA-B-restricted CMV epitopes. Public TCR beta signatures provided an indication of both CMV infection and a matching HLA type. Study results and limitations: Ex vivo responses were dominated by HLA-C-restricted CMV-specific TCR beta clonotypes.

There are many counts of this clonotype. Its specificity is unknown. TCRdb reprocessed the reads via MiXCR and lists one record per CDR3 protein. There are around 900,000 distinct CDR3 sequences in the sample; about a third occur only once, and over 12% lies in the top ten. This CDR3 spans 16 amino acids. Germline loops: CDR1 MNHEY, CDR2 SMNVEV (reference sequence). V dropped 3 bases and J dropped 0 bases, with 14 bases sitting between them. The TCR originated in a human donor in good health (CMV status not recorded). Some clones in this sample may be carry-over from other donors' samples. V and J are TRBV27 and TRBJ1-1, with D perhaps matching TRBD1 (6 bases). Here the sequenced sample was cultured CD8+ T cells from PBMCs, taken from culture after CMV antigen stimulation. The CDR3, as DNA: TGTGCCAGCAGTTTTTTGACAGGTAACATGAACACTGAAGCTTTCTTT. This translates into CASSFLTGNMNTEAFF.